The T cell receptor beta chain described here comes from a study of T cell repertoires in cytomegalovirus infection. Study as a whole: Peptides in the study included HLA-C-restricted and HLA-B-restricted CMV epitopes. Study findings and constraints: CMV-specific HLA-C-restricted TCR beta clonotypes dominated the ex vivo response. Cumulative public TCR beta family frequency identified CMV carriers with the relevant HLA.

CDR3 length equals 18 residues. Germline V gene lookup returns CDR1 LGHNA and CDR2 YSLEER. TCRdb independently ran MiXCR on the reads; one entry per CDR3 protein. The table has 70,000 or so distinct CDR3 sequences, approximately 30% seen once; the top ten hold 45% to 65%. Turning to this clonotype: What it binds is unknown. One end of the junction does not line up with germline, which may come from a read error.

This TCR came from a human donor in good health (CMV status not recorded). Some clones in this sample may be carry-over from other donors' samples. The V and J genes are TRBV4-3 and TRBJ1-3; D gene uncertain. The sequencing here drew on CD8+ T cells from cultured PBMCs, taken from culture after CMV antigen stimulation. CDR3 coding DNA: TGCGCCAGCAGCCAAGCCCCGATGGTCGACATCTCTAGAAACACCATATATTTT. As protein: CASSQAPMVDISRNTIYF.